The 18 T cell receptor beta chains listed next were all sequenced from one sample in a study of CD8 T cells in Susac syndrome. Reverse transcription of about 0.45 to 1 ug RNA was performed with random hexamers. From the immunoSEQ multiplex PCR reads, TCRdb called clonotypes with MiXCR, one entry per CDR3 protein. The table includes hundreds of thousands of distinct CDR3 sequences, 70% to 90% detected once. Sequencing was performed on CD8+ T cells from PBMCs. These receptors came from a human donor with multiple sclerosis.

This clonotype has just a few counts. The CDR3 spells CASSFRDTDTQYF. As DNA, the CDR3 is TGTGCCAGCAGTTTTCGGGACACAGATACGCAGTATTTT. This rearrangement joins TRBV12-3 or TRBV12-4 to TRBJ2-3; weak D call: TRBD2 (5 bases). V gave up 3 bases and J gave up 2 bases, with 6 bases separating them. This CDR3 contains 13 residues.

The V and J genes are TRBV27 and TRBJ2-3, with D tentatively TRBD2 (7 bases). This CDR3 spans 15 amino acids. Per the germline V gene, CDR1 is MNHEY and CDR2 is SMNVEV (reference sequence). Trimming pared 4 bases from V and 1 base from J, leaving 12 bases between. The CDR3 loop reads CASSSSGGRTDTQYF. The CDR3 DNA reads TGTGCCAGCAGTTCCTCCGGGGGGCGCACAGATACGCAGTATTTT.

The rearrangement joins TRBV15 to TRBJ1-1, with TRBD1 matching 7 bases. V trimming: 6 bases; J trimming: 2 bases; junction bases outside the gene matches: 3. Germline V gene sequence: CDR1 LNHNV, CDR2 YYDKDF (reference sequence). The CDR3 consists of 13 residues. The DNA for the CDR3 is TGTGCCACCAGTGGGACAGTCAACACTGAAGCTTTCTTT. Its translation is CATSGTVNTEAFF.

The chain uses TRBV15 and TRBJ2-5; maybe TRBD1 (6 bases). The CDR3 totals 14 residues. The V gene lost 8 bases and the J gene lost 1 base, with 14 bases spanning the gap. Germline lookup yields CDR1 LNHNV and CDR2 YYDKDF (reference sequence). The CDR3 nucleotides read TGTGCCACCTCTGAAGGACAGACCCAAGAGACCCAGTACTTC. Protein: CATSEGQTQETQYF.

This chain joins TRBV19 and TRBJ2-3, with D perhaps assigned TRBD1 or TRBD2 (5 bases each). V dropped 3 bases and J dropped 4 bases, with 14 bases sitting between them. This CDR3 is built from 15 residues. Per germline, CDR1 LNHDA and CDR2 SQIVND (reference sequence). Written as DNA, the CDR3 is TGTGCCAGTAGTATCCTCTCCGGGGCGTCAGATACGCAGTATTTT. Translated: CASSILSGASDTQYF.

The chain links TRBV30 to TRBJ2-2; D may be TRBD2 (6 bases). The CDR3 runs to 16 residues. Trimming took 2 bases from V and 2 from J, leaving 15 bases between them. Looked up from germline, CDR1 is GTSNPN and CDR2 is SVGIG (reference sequence). CDR3 bases: TGTGCCTGGAGTTTCCGGGACTTCGGAAACACCGGGGAGCTGTTTTTT. This gives the protein CAWSFRDFGNTGELFF. The variable domain in full, with the rest retrieved from reference TRBV30 and TRBJ2-2, is SQTIHQWPATLVQPVGSPLSLECTVEGTSNPNLYWYRQAAGRGLQLLFYSVGIGQISSEVPQNLSASRPQDRQFILSSKKLLLSDSGFYLCAWSFRDFGNTGELFFGEGSRLTVL.

This clonotype was seen only a few times. The J gene is TRBJ2-7, the V gene TRBV4-3, with D hard to call. Germline V gives CDR1 LGHNA, CDR2 YSLEER. There are 16 residues in the CDR3. V lost 1 base, J lost 6 bases, and 19 bases lay in between. For the CDR3, the DNA is TGCGCCAGCAGCCAAGGGGTGGGGTTCTTACTCTCCGAGCAGTACTTC. It encodes CASSQGVGFLLSEQYF.

This clonotype was counted a single time. The chain has TRBV19 and TRBJ1-2, with 8 nucleotides matching TRBD1. CDR3 length: 11 amino acids. Germline V CDR1 and CDR2: LNHDA, SQIVND (reference sequence). V dropped 11 bases and J dropped 7; count of bases not matched to a gene: 6. This CDR3 is CAGGQGGGYTF. DNA for the CDR3: TGTGCCGGCGGACAGGGCGGTGGCTACACCTTC.

The genes are TRBV28 and TRBJ1-2, with TRBD1 as a possible D gene (5 bases). The CDR3 totals 13 residues. The V gene's germline CDR1 is MDHEN and CDR2 SYDVKM. V was clipped by 2 bases and J by 8 bases, with 12 bases between them. CDR3: CASSLIQGWGYTF. In DNA, the CDR3 is TGTGCCAGCAGTTTAATCCAGGGATGGGGCTACACCTTC.

This rearrangement joins TRBV12-3 or TRBV12-4 to TRBJ2-5, with D perhaps TRBD1 or TRBD2 (6 bases each). V shed 2 bases and J shed 2 bases, with 18 bases lying between them. The length of the CDR3 is 17 residues. CDR3 DNA: TGTGCCAGCAGTTTACAGGGGTTAGCGGCACCTCAAGAGACCCAGTACTTC. Its translation: CASSLQGLAAPQETQYF.

The rearrangement uses TRBV29-1 and TRBJ2-6; D gene uncertain. Germline assignment: CDR1 SQVTM and CDR2 ANQGSEA. This CDR3 is built from 13 residues. V lost 4 bases, J lost 2 bases, and 6 bases lay in between. CDR3 residues: CSVVAAGANVLTF. The DNA of the CDR3 is TGCAGCGTTGTTGCCGCTGGGGCCAACGTCCTGACTTTC.

This chain joins TRBV13 and TRBJ2-7; 9 nucleotides agree with TRBD2. This CDR3 region has 15 residues. The germline V gene encodes CDR1 PRHDT and CDR2 FYEKMQ (reference sequence). V lost 5 bases and J lost 3; bases outside the gene matches: 8. The chain's CDR3 is CASSHSGGPNYEQYF. The CDR3 bases are TGTGCCAGCAGCCACAGCGGGGGGCCCAACTACGAGCAGTACTTC.

The CDR3, as DNA: TGTGCCAGCAGTGAGGGCACGACTCAAGGAGATCAGCCCCAGCATTTT. Translating it yields CASSEGTTQGDQPQHF. The rearrangement joins TRBV6-1 to TRBJ1-5; unclear D gene. This CDR3 comprises 16 residues. The V end was cut by 3 bases, the J end by 5 bases, with 17 bases between. Germline CDR1 and CDR2: MNHNS and SASEGT.

The CDR3 nucleotides are TGTGCCAGTAGTAGCGGGAGTGGTAGTGTTGAGCAGTTCTTC. Translating gives CASSSGSGSVEQFF. V gene TRBV19 combines with J gene TRBJ2-1, with 7 nucleotides matching TRBD2. This CDR3 region has 14 residues. In germline, CDR1 is LNHDA, CDR2 SQIVND (reference sequence). After removal of 4 bases from V and 9 bases from J, the junction contained 9 bases not matched to a gene. Supplemented by reference TRBV19 and TRBJ2-1, the full variable domain reads DGGITQSPKYLFRKEGQNVTLSCEQNLNHDAMYWYRQDPGQGLRLIYYSQIVNDFQKGDIAEGYSVSREKKESFPLTVTSAQKNPTAFYLCASSSGSGSVEQFFGPGTRLTVL.

J is TRBJ2-3 and V is TRBV5-1; D is undetermined. Trimming took 4 bases from V and 4 from J, leaving 13 bases between them. In germline, CDR1 is SGHRS, CDR2 YFSETQ. The CDR3 covers 14 residues. CDR3 loop: CASSQYSGADTQYF. As DNA, the CDR3 is TGCGCCAGCAGCCAGTATTCCGGCGCAGATACGCAGTATTTT. Variable domain in full (rest from reference TRBV5-1 and TRBJ2-3): KAGVTQTPRYLIKTRGQQVTLSCSPISGHRSVSWYQQTPGQGLQFLFEYFSETQRNKGNFPGRFSGRQFSNSRSEMNVSTLELGDSALYLCASSQYSGADTQYFGPGTRLTVL.

The rearrangement links TRBV12-3 or TRBV12-4 to TRBJ2-1; 7 nucleotides agree with TRBD2. The CDR3 contains 13 residues. The V segment lost 8 bases and the J segment 6 bases; nucleotides outside the gene matches: 7. For the CDR3, the DNA is TGTGCCAGCTGTACTAGCGCCATCAATGAGCAGTTCTTC. It specifies CASCTSAINEQFF.

The J gene is TRBJ2-2, the V gene TRBV10-3, with TRBD1 identical over 7 bases. Losses at the gene ends were 2 bases for V and 6 bases for J; bases not matched to a gene: 6. The CDR3 covers 15 residues. CDR1 is ENHRY and CDR2 is SYGVKD in the germline V gene. The CDR3 loop reads CAISEGQVTAGELFF. The DNA for the CDR3 is TGTGCCATCAGTGAGGGACAGGTCACGGCCGGGGAGCTGTTTTTT.

The chain is built from TRBV20-1 and TRBJ2-5; D not resolved. The V end lost 3 bases, the J end lost 12 bases, and 11 bases lay between the germline ends. Germline V gene data show CDR1 as DFQATT and CDR2 as SNEGSKA (reference sequence). The CDR3 totals 10 residues. Written as DNA, the CDR3 is TGCAGTGCTAGGTGGCTTCGGGAGTACTTC. As protein: CSARWLREYF.